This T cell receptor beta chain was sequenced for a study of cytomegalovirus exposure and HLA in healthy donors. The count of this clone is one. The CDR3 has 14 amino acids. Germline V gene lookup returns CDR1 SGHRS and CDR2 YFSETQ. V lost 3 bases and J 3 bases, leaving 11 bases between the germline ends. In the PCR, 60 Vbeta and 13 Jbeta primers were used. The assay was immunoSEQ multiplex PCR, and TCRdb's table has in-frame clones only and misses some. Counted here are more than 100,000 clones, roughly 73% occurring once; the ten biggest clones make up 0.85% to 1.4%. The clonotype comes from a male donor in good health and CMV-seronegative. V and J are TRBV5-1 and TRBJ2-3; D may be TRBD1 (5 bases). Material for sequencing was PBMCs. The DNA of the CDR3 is TGCGCCAGCAGCTCAGGGTTGTTGACAGATACGCAGTATTTT. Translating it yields CASSSGLLTDTQYF. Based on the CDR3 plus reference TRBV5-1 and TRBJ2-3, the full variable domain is KAGVTQTPRYLIKTRGQQVTLSCSPISGHRSVSWYQQTPGQGLQFLFEYFSETQRNKGNFPGRFSGRQFSNSRSEMNVSTLELGDSALYLCASSSGLLTDTQYFGPGTRLTVL.